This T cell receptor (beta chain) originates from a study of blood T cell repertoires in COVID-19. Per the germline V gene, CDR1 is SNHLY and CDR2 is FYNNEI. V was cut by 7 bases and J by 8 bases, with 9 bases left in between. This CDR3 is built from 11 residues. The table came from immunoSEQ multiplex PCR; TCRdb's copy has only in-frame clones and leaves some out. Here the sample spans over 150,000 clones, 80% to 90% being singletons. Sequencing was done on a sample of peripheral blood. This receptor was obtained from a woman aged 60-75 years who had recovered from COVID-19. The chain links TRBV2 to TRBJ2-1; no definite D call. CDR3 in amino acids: CASTLLDEQFF. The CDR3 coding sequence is TGTGCCAGCACCTTACTGGATGAGCAGTTCTTC.